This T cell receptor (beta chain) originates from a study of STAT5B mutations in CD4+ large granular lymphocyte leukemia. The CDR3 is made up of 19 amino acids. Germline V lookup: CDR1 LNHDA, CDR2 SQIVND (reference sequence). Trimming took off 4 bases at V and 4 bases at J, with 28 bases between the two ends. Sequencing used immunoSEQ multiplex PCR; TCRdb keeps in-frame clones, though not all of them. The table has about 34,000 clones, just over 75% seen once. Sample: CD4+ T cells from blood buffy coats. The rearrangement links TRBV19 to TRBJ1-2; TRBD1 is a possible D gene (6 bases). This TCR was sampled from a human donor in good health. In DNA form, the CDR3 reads TGTGCCAGTAGTAGAAACAGGGTAATGCCTCACGAGGTTGGCTATGGCTACACCTTC. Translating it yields CASSRNRVMPHEVGYGYTF.